This passage covers 23 T cell receptor beta chains from one sample sequenced in a study of cytomegalovirus exposure and HLA in healthy donors. Both 60 Vbeta primers and 13 Jbeta primers went into the PCR. Produced via immunoSEQ multiplex PCR; TCRdb's table is partial and in-frame only. The table has about 150,000 clones, more than 75% seen once; the top ten hold 9.5% to 15%. Specimen: PBMCs. Every receptor here comes from a man aged 25 to 40 in good health and CMV-seropositive.

This clone was counted a single time. The chain employs TRBV4-2 and TRBJ1-4, with 7 bases identical to TRBD1. This CDR3 is 17 amino acids long. Germline V lookup: CDR1 LGHNA, CDR2 YNFKEQ. Trimming at V came to 0 bases and at J to 8 bases, leaving 12 bases not matched to a gene. The CDR3 bases are TGTGCCAGCAGCCAAGATTCTTTAGGGGGCGTTGGGGAAAAACTGTTTTTT. Residues: CASSQDSLGGVGEKLFF.

The V and J genes are TRBV19 and TRBJ2-2; the D gene is possibly TRBD2 (6 bases). The V end lost 7 bases, the J end lost 4 bases, and 19 bases lay between the germline ends. This CDR3 is 16 amino acids long. Germline V gene sequence: CDR1 LNHDA, CDR2 SQIVND (reference sequence). CDR3 nucleotides: TGTGCCAGTACCCCGACTGGGAGGAGTGGCACCGGGGAGCTGTTTTTT. This codes for CASTPTGRSGTGELFF.

This clone appeared a few times. J is TRBJ1-5 and V is TRBV28, with D unclear. CDR1 and CDR2 (germline): MDHEN, SYDVKM. Trimming took 7 bases from V and 11 from J, leaving 18 bases between them. The CDR3 runs to 13 residues. CDR3: CASNGQVIRTQHF. CDR3 DNA: TGTGCCAGCAACGGCCAGGTTATCCGTACCCAGCATTTT.

V gene TRBV7-9 combines with J gene TRBJ2-7; a weak D match, TRBD1 (6 bases). The length of the CDR3 is 15 residues. V was trimmed by 5 bases and J by 2 bases, leaving 16 bases between them. Germline CDR1 reads SEHNR; CDR2 reads FQNEAQ (reference sequence). The CDR3 DNA reads as TGTGCCAGCAGCCCGGGGCCGGACAGAGCCTACGAGCAGTACTTC. It translates to CASSPGPDRAYEQYF.

The chain combines TRBV19 with TRBJ2-6; 8 bases align to TRBD1. CDR1 LNHDA and CDR2 SQIVND come from the germline V gene (reference sequence). Germline trimming cut 3 bases from V and 1 base from J; bases unmatched to any gene: 17. The CDR3 is made up of 21 amino acids. CDR3: CASSIRAPGGSKFSGANVLTF. The CDR3, as DNA: TGTGCCAGTAGTATTAGGGCCCCAGGGGGCAGCAAATTTTCTGGGGCCAACGTCCTGACTTTC.

The V gene is TRBV19, the J gene TRBJ1-4, with 7 bases aligning to TRBD1. Germline V lookup: CDR1 LNHDA, CDR2 SQIVND (reference sequence). V was pared by 5 bases and J by 2 bases, with 5 bases of the junction left unmatched. The CDR3 spans 15 residues. CDR3 sequence (DNA): TGTGCCAGTAGTCCGGGACAGACTACTAATGAAAAACTGTTTTTT. This sequence encodes CASSPGQTTNEKLFF.

The chain joins TRBV5-6 to TRBJ1-5, with TRBD1 as a possible D gene (5 bases). CDR3 length: 13 amino acids. V shed 4 bases and J shed 2 bases, with 7 bases lying between them. Germline-derived CDR1 and CDR2 are SGHDT and YYEEEE. The CDR3 spells CASSLQGNQPQHF. Here the CDR3 DNA reads TGTGCCAGCAGCCTACAGGGCAATCAGCCCCAGCATTTT.

J is TRBJ2-5 and V is TRBV25-1; the match to TRBD1 covers 7 bases. The CDR3 covers 15 residues. J was trimmed by 0 bases and V by 5 bases; bases with no gene match: 6. Germline V gene data show CDR1 as MGHDK and CDR2 as SYGVNS. CDR3 protein: CASSSGQRYQETQYF. The CDR3 DNA sequence: TGTGCCAGCAGTTCGGGACAGAGGTACCAAGAGACCCAGTACTTC.

A remark on this clone: It is unclear where the CDR3 begins or ends on the DNA, so no DNA is shown, and the CDR3 is as TCRdb lists it. This sample also contains other DNA sequences that code for the same CDR3. The J gene is TRBJ2-2, the V gene TRBV2; the D segment call TRBD2 is taken from the table without a DNA check. Per the germline V gene, CDR1 is SNHLY and CDR2 is FYNNEI. The CDR3 adds up to 16 amino acids, both ends counted. This chain's CDR3 is CASSEWGGGNTGELFF.

The chain joins TRBV5-8 to TRBJ1-5; D is uncertain. The ends were cut back, 0 bases at V and 3 bases at J, with 10 bases in the middle. The germline CDR1 and CDR2 sequences are SGHTS and YDEGEE. This CDR3 is 15 amino acids long. CDR3 sequence reads: CASSLERGPNQPQHF. Here the CDR3 DNA reads TGTGCCAGCAGCTTGGAACGAGGGCCCAATCAGCCCCAGCATTTT. The full variable domain, in which reference TRBV5-8 and TRBJ1-5 provide the parts outside the CDR3, is EAGVTQSPTHLIKTRGQQATLRCSPISGHTSVYWYQQALGLGLQFLLWYDEGEERNRGNFPPRFSGRQFPNYSSELNVNALELEDSALYLCASSLERGPNQPQHFGDGTRLSIL.

In nucleotides, the CDR3 is TGTGCCAGCAGTCCCGACAGGGGGGTCGGTACTGGCGAGCAGTACTTC. Translating gives CASSPDRGVGTGEQYF. This chain connects TRBV5-4 to TRBJ2-5; 9 bases fit TRBD1. The DNA end is more similar to TRBJ2-7, so the J call may be wrong. The CDR3 loop spans 16 amino acids. Germline V gives CDR1 SGHNT, CDR2 YYREEE (reference sequence).

In nucleotides, the CDR3 is TGTGCCAGCAGTTTCGTGAACACTGAAGCTTTCTTT. Its translation: CASSFVNTEAFF. This sequence joins TRBV28 and TRBJ1-1; D gene uncertain. The CDR3 is made up of 12 amino acids. The V gene lost 3 bases and the J gene lost 0 bases, with 2 bases spanning the gap. Germline V lookup: CDR1 MDHEN, CDR2 SYDVKM.

Only a few counts were recorded for this clone. The chain has TRBV2 and TRBJ1-2; 11 bases are shared with TRBD1. Germline CDR1 and CDR2: SNHLY and FYNNEI. This CDR3 region has 15 residues. The trim removed 1 base at V and 8 bases at J, leaving 6 bases unmatched. CDR3 loop: CASSEGDRGALGYTF. The DNA for the CDR3 is TGTGCCAGCAGTGAAGGGGACAGGGGGGCACTGGGCTACACCTTC.

As to this clone: This sample includes further DNA sequences coding for the same CDR3. V gene TRBV9 combines with J gene TRBJ2-5; D might be TRBD2 (6 bases). The germline V gene has CDR1 SGDLS and CDR2 YYNGEE. The CDR3 consists of 18 residues. Trimming removed 4 bases from V and 5 bases from J, with 27 bases in between. CDR3 DNA: TGTGCCAGCAGCCACCATAGACTAGGCGATTTAAGGCAGGAGACCCAGTACTTC. Translating it yields CASSHHRLGDLRQETQYF.

The chain uses TRBV7-2 and TRBJ2-5; possible D gene TRBD2, 6 bases. The CDR3 runs 15 residues. Per the germline V gene, CDR1 is SGHTA and CDR2 is FQGNSA. V dropped 1 base and J dropped 5 bases, with 14 bases sitting between them. The DNA of the CDR3 is TGTGCCAGCAGCTTAGGGGGGTCAGGAGGGGAGACCCAGTACTTC. It is translated as CASSLGGSGGETQYF.

The chain is built from TRBV9 and TRBJ2-1, with 9 bases fitting TRBD1. The V segment lost 3 bases and the J segment 1 base; nucleotides outside the gene matches: 8. Germline V lookup: CDR1 SGDLS, CDR2 YYNGEE. The CDR3 is 17 residues long. The CDR3 region is CASSGKQGARSYNEQFF. CDR3 sequence (DNA): TGTGCCAGCAGCGGAAAACAGGGGGCCCGGTCCTACAATGAGCAGTTCTTC.

The V and J genes are TRBV28 and TRBJ2-7; 10 bases align to TRBD2. CDR3 length equals 16 residues. Trimming at V came to 5 bases and at J to 3 bases, leaving 10 bases not matched to a gene. CDR1 MDHEN and CDR2 SYDVKM come from the germline V gene. CDR3 sequence (DNA): TGTGCCAGCAGTGGGTCTAGCGGGAGTGTACTCTACGAGCAGTACTTC. Encoded protein: CASSGSSGSVLYEQYF. Based on the CDR3 plus reference TRBV28 and TRBJ2-7, the full variable domain is DVKVTQSSRYLVKRTGEKVFLECVQDMDHENMFWYRQDPGLGLRLIYFSYDVKMKEKGDIPEGYSVSREKKERFSLILESASTNQTSMYLCASSGSSGSVLYEQYFGPGTRLTVT.

The J gene is TRBJ2-7, the V gene TRBV29-1; a weak D match, TRBD1 (5 bases). The germline V gene encodes CDR1 SQVTM and CDR2 ANQGSEA. V was trimmed by 2 bases and J by 3 bases, leaving 14 bases between them. The CDR3 runs to 14 residues. The CDR3 DNA reads as TGCAGCGTTGAAAGTTCAGGGTCGGGCTACGAGCAGTACTTC. Amino acid sequence: CSVESSGSGYEQYF.

The V call is TRBV27, the J call TRBJ2-3; D is unresolved. Germline V lookup: CDR1 MNHEY, CDR2 SMNVEV (reference sequence). V was pared by 0 bases and J by 2 bases, with 3 bases between. The CDR3 totals 13 residues. The CDR3 region is CASSLSATDTQYF. The CDR3 region has the DNA TGTGCCAGCAGTTTATCAGCCACAGATACGCAGTATTTT.

This clone was seen once. The chain couples TRBV27 to TRBJ2-3; the match to TRBD2 covers 10 bases. With V trimmed by 2 bases and J by 2 bases, 10 bases remained unmatched. The CDR3 is 18 amino acids. Germline V gene data show CDR1 as MNHEY and CDR2 as SMNVEV (reference sequence). CDR3 bases: TGTGCCAGCAGTTTAATGGGTCCACTAGCGGGATACACAGATACGCAGTATTTT. Protein: CASSLMGPLAGYTDTQYF.

The CDR3 spells CASSPWTSGSSKEQYF. The CDR3 DNA reads as TGTGCCAGCAGCCCATGGACTAGCGGGAGTTCTAAAGAGCAGTACTTC. The chain uses TRBV7-8 and TRBJ2-7; TRBD2 matches 13 bases. Germline trimming cut 5 bases from V and 7 bases from J; bases unmatched to any gene: 11. Germline loops: CDR1 SGHVS, CDR2 FQNEAQ. CDR3 length equals 16 residues.

The chain recombines TRBV9 with TRBJ2-3; 8 bases match TRBD2. V gave up 3 bases and J gave up 4 bases; unmatched junction bases: 7. Germline CDR1 is SGDLS and CDR2 is YYNGEE. This CDR3 region has 15 residues. The CDR3 region is CASSARAGEADTQYF. CDR3 DNA sequence: TGTGCCAGCAGCGCCCGAGCGGGAGAAGCAGATACGCAGTATTTT.

A word on this clone: Other DNA sequences in the sample encode the same CDR3. V gene TRBV28 combines with J gene TRBJ2-1; 8 positions match TRBD1. The CDR3 contains 13 residues. Germline V gives CDR1 MDHEN, CDR2 SYDVKM. V shed 8 bases, J shed 4 bases, and the junction held 4 bases outside the gene matches. The CDR3 nucleotides read TGTGCCAGCCGCGGACAGGGATACAATGAGCAGTTCTTC. Protein sequence: CASRGQGYNEQFF.